Sequencing of this TCR beta chain was carried out in a study of a mutant IDH1 vaccine in newly diagnosed glioma. Across the study: At week 47 came visit V13, while visit V12 had come at week 35. The study, taken as a whole, reports: Changes in the top peripheral T cell clonotypes seemingly had no bearing on pseudoprogression.

With regard to this clone: No antigen is known for it.

Generated by immunoSEQ multiplex PCR, the TCRdb table keeps only in-frame clones and is missing some. The sample lists 65,000 to 85,000 clones, 85% to 90% occurring once. Described time point: week 35, safety follow-up. Topical imiquimod accompanied each vaccine dose, which consisted of 300 ug of mutant IDH1 20-mer peptide. The donor cohort comprised cases of new WHO grade 3 or 4 IDH1-mutant, ATRX-lost astrocytoma. Trimming cost V 5 bases and J 1 base, with 13 bases left between them. CDR1 and CDR2 (germline): GTSNPN, SVGIG (reference sequence). CDR3 length: 14 amino acids. Sequencing used PBMCs, obtained from a glioma patient whose treatment included an IDH1 peptide vaccine. The TCR comes from a man aged 25-40 years with glioma. V usage is TRBV30 and J usage is TRBJ2-3; D may be TRBD1 (6 bases). The CDR3 protein is CAWGWGPGTDTQYF. CDR3 DNA: TGTGCCTGGGGGTGGGGGCCCGGCACAGATACGCAGTATTTT.